These T cell receptor beta chains were read from a single sample in a study of control samples from healthy donors and cancer patients. Sequencing used immunoSEQ multiplex PCR; TCRdb keeps in-frame clones, though not all of them. The sample holds some 130,000 clones; around 92% are singletons and the top ten take around 2.1%. Sequencing was done on a sample of blood. All receptors derive from a woman in her 50s in good health. The CDR3 runs from the conserved cysteine through the conserved F or W. The D gene is left open where the match is weak. Clone sizes are given selectively: once, few, many, or a class where the clone is expanded.

TRBJ1-5,NA,TRBV10-1,NA,TGCGCCGTGGAAAGGGCGGGCCGCCACACAAATCAGCCCCAGCATTTT,CAVERAGRHTNQPQHF
TRBJ2-1,TRBD2,TRBV6-4,NA,TGTGCCAGCAGTGACTCTGCGGGGGGGTCCCGTGAGCAGTTCTTC,CASSDSAGGSREQFF
TRBJ1-1,NA,TRBV7-8,NA,TGTGCCAGCAGCTTGAGCAGCAGGGGAGGATCCACTGAAGCTTTCTTT,CASSLSSRGGSTEAFF
TRBJ1-5,NA,TRBV28,NA,TGTGCCAGCAGGCAGGGTTTGGTAGGTCAGCCCCAGCATTTT,CASRQGLVGQPQHF
TRBJ1-2,TRBD1,TRBV6-1,NA,TGTGCCAGCAGTGAAGGGACAGGCGTGTATGGCTACACCTTC,CASSEGTGVYGYTF
TRBJ1-3,NA,TRBV6-1,once,TGTGCCAGCAGCCCCCCCGGGACTGGAAACACCATATATTTT,CASSPPGTGNTIYF
TRBJ1-1,NA,TRBV19,NA,TGTGCCAGTAGTATAGGGCGGGGGACTGAAGCTTTCTTT,CASSIGRGTEAFF
TRBJ2-2,TRBD1,TRBV30,NA,TGTGCCTGGAGTCTCCGGGACAGGGAGACCGGGGAGCTGTTTTTT,CAWSLRDRETGELFF
TRBJ2-4,TRBD1,TRBV19,NA,TGTGCCAGTAGTGACGGGACAGGGAGGTTGGGGACGAGCGGGACCAAAAACATTCAGTACTTC,CASSDGTGRLGTSGTKNIQYF
TRBJ1-4,NA,TRBV12-3/TRBV12-4,once,TGTGCCAGCAGTTTTGGGGGGGATGAAAAACTGTTTTTT,CASSFGGDEKLFF
TRBJ2-5,NA,TRBV5-6,few,TGTGCCAGCAGCTCCCAAAATCAAGAGACCCAGTACTTC,CASSSQNQETQYF
TRBJ2-2,NA,TRBV20-1,NA,TGCAGTGCTAGTCAGGCTGTGGACACCGGGGAGCTGTTTTTT,CSASQAVDTGELFF
TRBJ2-7,TRBD2,TRBV28,NA,TGTGCCAGCAGTTCGAGCGGGAGTTACGACGAGCAGTACTTC,CASSSSGSYDEQYF
TRBJ2-2,NA,TRBV30,NA,TGTGCCTGGACAAGCGCTTATACCGGGGAGCTGTTTTTT,CAWTSAYTGELFF
TRBJ2-7,NA,TRBV11-2,NA,TGTGCCAGCAGCCCGGACCGGGTTCGCGAGCAGTACTTC,CASSPDRVREQYF
TRBJ1-2,NA,TRBV24-1,NA,TGTGCCACCAGTGATTACCGGGCACAGTATGGCTACACCTTC,CATSDYRAQYGYTF
TRBJ2-3,NA,TRBV7-9,NA,TGTGCCAGCAGCTTAAGCACAGATACGCAGTATTTT,CASSLSTDTQYF
TRBJ1-5,NA,TRBV12-5,NA,TGTGCTAGTGGCCTTGACCGGCAGCCCCAGCATTTT,CASGLDRQPQHF
TRBJ1-5,NA,TRBV7-9,NA,TGTGCCAGCAGCTTATGGGCCGAGACAGGCAATCAGCCCCAGCATTTT,CASSLWAETGNQPQHF
TRBJ1-5,NA,TRBV5-1,NA,TGCGCCAGCAGCTTGGGGGGCGCCCAGCCCCAGCATTTT,CASSLGGAQPQHF
TRBJ2-1,TRBD1,TRBV18,NA,TGTGCCAGCTCAAGGACAGGGTGGGATGAGCAGTTCTTC,CASSRTGWDEQFF
TRBJ2-1,TRBD2,TRBV11-2,few,TGTGCCAGCAGCTTAACTAGCGGGGGTTACAATGAGCAGTTCTTC,CASSLTSGGYNEQFF
TRBJ2-3,TRBD2,TRBV28,NA,TGTGCCAGCAGTTTATTCGTCGGACTAGCAGACACAGATACGCAGTATTTT,CASSLFVGLADTDTQYF
TRBJ2-3,NA,TRBV21-1,NA,TGTGCCAGCAGCAAATGCGCGGGAGGGCCTAGCACAGATACGCAGTATTTT,CASSKCAGGPSTDTQYF
TRBJ2-3,NA,TRBV18,NA,TGTGCCAGCTCACCGTCCATCACAGATACGCAGTATTTT,CASSPSITDTQYF
TRBJ2-1,TRBD2,TRBV7-2,NA,TGTGCCAGCAGCTTCCGTATTACTAGCGGGAGTAATGAGCAGTTCTTC,CASSFRITSGSNEQFF
TRBJ2-7,NA,TRBV7-8,NA,TGTGCCAGCAGCTTAGGGCAGGGTACCTACGAGCAGTACTTC,CASSLGQGTYEQYF
TRBJ2-1,NA,TRBV6-4,once,TGTGCCAACTCCGGGTTTCGACGTGAGCAGTTCTTC,CANSGFRREQFF
TRBJ2-1,NA,TRBV5-1,NA,TGCGCCAGCAGCTTGGGATTAGGGATCGATGAGCAGTTCTTC,CASSLGLGIDEQFF
TRBJ1-1,NA,TRBV6-5,NA,TGTGCCAGCGAGCTAGGGACTGAAGCTTTCTTT,CASELGTEAFF